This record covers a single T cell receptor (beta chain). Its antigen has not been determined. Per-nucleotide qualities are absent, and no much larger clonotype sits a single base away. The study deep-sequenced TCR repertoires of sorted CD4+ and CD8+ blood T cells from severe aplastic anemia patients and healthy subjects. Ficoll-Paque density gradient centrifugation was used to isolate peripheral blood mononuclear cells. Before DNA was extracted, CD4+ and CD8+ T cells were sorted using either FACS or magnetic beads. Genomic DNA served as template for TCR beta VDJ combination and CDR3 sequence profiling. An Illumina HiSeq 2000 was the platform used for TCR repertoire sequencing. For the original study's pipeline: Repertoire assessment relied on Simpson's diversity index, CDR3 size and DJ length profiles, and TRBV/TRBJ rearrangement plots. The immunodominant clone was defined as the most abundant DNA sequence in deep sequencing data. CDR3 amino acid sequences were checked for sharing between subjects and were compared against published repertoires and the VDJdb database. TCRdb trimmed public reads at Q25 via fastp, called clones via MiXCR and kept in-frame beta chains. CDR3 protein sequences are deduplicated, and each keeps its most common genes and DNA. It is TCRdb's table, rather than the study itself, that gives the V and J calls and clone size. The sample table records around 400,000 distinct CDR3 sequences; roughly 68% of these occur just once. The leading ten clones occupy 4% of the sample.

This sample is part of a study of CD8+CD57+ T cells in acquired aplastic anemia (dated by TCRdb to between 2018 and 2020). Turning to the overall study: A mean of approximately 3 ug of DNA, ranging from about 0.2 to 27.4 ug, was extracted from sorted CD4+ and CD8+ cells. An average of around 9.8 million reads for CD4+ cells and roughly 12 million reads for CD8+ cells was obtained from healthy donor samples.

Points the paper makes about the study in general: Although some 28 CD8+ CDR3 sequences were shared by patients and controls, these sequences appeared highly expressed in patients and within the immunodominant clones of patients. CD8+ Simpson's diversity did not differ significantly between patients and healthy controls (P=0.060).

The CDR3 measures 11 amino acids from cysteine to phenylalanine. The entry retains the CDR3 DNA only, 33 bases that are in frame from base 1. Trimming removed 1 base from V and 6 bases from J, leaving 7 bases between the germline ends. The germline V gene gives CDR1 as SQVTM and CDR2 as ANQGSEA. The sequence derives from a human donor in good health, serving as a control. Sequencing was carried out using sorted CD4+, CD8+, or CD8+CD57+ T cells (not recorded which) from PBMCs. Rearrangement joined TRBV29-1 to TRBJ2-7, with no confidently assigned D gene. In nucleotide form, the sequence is TGCAGCGTTGAAGCCCAAGCCGAGCAGTACTTC. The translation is CSVEAQAEQYF.